The next 7 T cell receptor beta chains were all read from a single sample in a study of blood T cells in healthy people across ages. It was with a sample-barcoded 5' primer and a J-beta primer mix that a second PCR of roughly 6 to 12 cycles was run. Each CDR3 protein gets one entry after TCRdb re-called the 5' RACE reads with MiXCR. The sample records fewer than 900,000 distinct CDR3 sequences, around 48% being singletons. What was sequenced was blood. The receptors come from a woman aged 55-69 years in good health.

The CDR3 nucleotides are TGTGCCAGCAGTCTTAGCGGGAGTGAGACAGATACGCAGTATTTT. This translates into CASSLSGSETDTQYF. The gene calls are TRBV12-3 or TRBV12-4 and TRBJ2-3, with 9 nucleotides matching TRBD2. V shed 5 bases, J shed 3 bases, and the junction held 6 bases outside the gene matches. The CDR3 spans 15 residues.

J is TRBJ2-7 and V is TRBV6-5, with TRBD2 identical over 7 bases. This CDR3 is built from 14 residues. CDR1 and CDR2 (germline): MNHEY, SVGAGI. Trimming removed 4 bases from V and 6 bases from J; junction bases left unmatched: 9. The CDR3, as DNA: TGTGCCAGCAGTTCGGCGGGAGCTGCGTCCGAGCAGTACTTC. It yields the protein CASSSAGAASEQYF.

The chain recombines TRBV14 with TRBJ2-5, with no clear D. The last part of the DNA fits TRBJ2-7 better; the J call may be wrong. The CDR3 covers 13 residues. Germline V gives CDR1 SGHDN, CDR2 FVKESK. CDR3 protein: CASNRQGNYEQYF. Written as DNA, the CDR3 is TGTGCCAGCAACCGACAAGGGAACTACGAGCAGTACTTC.

The rearrangement links TRBV20-1 to TRBJ2-5, with 8 bases that match TRBD2. The CDR3 has 14 residues. Unmatched junction bases numbered 16, after V lost 5 bases and J lost 11 bases. CDR1 and CDR2 from the germline V gene are DFQATT and SNEGSKA (reference sequence). The CDR3 DNA follows: TGCAGTGCTTCCGGGACTAGAGGTGGCAATGAGCAGTACTTC. This encodes CSASGTRGGNEQYF.

The chain recombines TRBV11-1 with TRBJ2-1; TRBD2 matches 13 bases. V was pared by 10 bases and J by 3 bases, with 6 bases of the junction left unmatched. The V gene's germline CDR1 is SGHAT and CDR2 FQDESV (reference sequence). The CDR3 has 15 amino acids. CDR3 amino acids: CATRLAGGLYNEQFF. CDR3 nucleotide sequence: TGTGCCACCAGACTAGCGGGAGGCCTCTACAATGAGCAGTTCTTC.

The chain joins TRBV11-3 to TRBJ1-1; 8 bases map to TRBD1. Germline lookup yields CDR1 SGHNT and CDR2 YENEEA. V was pared by 3 bases and J by 1 base, with 4 bases of the junction left unmatched. The CDR3 consists of 15 residues. Written as DNA, the CDR3 is TGTGCCAGCAGCTTCGGGACAGGCCGGAACACTGAAGCTTTCTTT. Its translation is CASSFGTGRNTEAFF. Full variable domain (rest looked up from reference TRBV11-3 and TRBJ1-1): EAGVVQSPRYKIIEKKQPVAFWCNPISGHNTLYWYLQNLGQGPELLIRYENEEAVDDSQLPKDRFSAERLKGVDSTLKIQPAELGDSAVYLCASSFGTGRNTEAFFGQGTRLTVV.

The chain carries TRBV20-1 and TRBJ2-2, with TRBD2 matching 8 bases. There are 17 residues in the CDR3. V was pared by 0 bases and J by 1 base, with 7 bases of the junction left unmatched. CDR1 and CDR2 from the germline V gene are DFQATT and SNEGSKA (reference sequence). CDR3 amino acids: CSARDFPSGRNTGELFF. In DNA form, the CDR3 reads TGCAGTGCTAGAGATTTCCCAAGCGGGAGGAACACCGGGGAGCTGTTTTTT.